A single sample gave rise to the 4 T cell receptor beta chains below, sequenced in a study of cytomegalovirus exposure and HLA in healthy donors. Both 60 Vbeta primers and 13 Jbeta primers went into the PCR. Data came from immunoSEQ multiplex PCR; TCRdb stores just in-frame clones and leaves some out. The sample consists of 63,000 or so clones, around three quarters of them appearing once. The sequencing sample was made of PBMCs. These receptors were taken from a woman aged 25-40 years in good health and CMV-seronegative.

This chain uses TRBV9 with TRBJ2-7, with D possibly TRBD2 on 7 matching bases. Germline CDR1 SGDLS, CDR2 YYNGEE. The germline V and J ends were trimmed by 3 bases and 2 bases, with 12 bases remaining between them. The CDR3 contains 14 residues. In nucleotides, the CDR3 is TGTGCCAGCAGCGCTGGGGGGGCGCCCTACGAGCAGTACTTC. It is translated as CASSAGGAPYEQYF.

The rearrangement uses TRBV6-1 and TRBJ2-7; 7 bases are shared with TRBD1. The germline V gene has CDR1 MNHNS and CDR2 SASEGT. Trimming cost V 8 bases and J 4 bases; bases outside gene matches: 8. This CDR3 comprises 13 residues. CDR3: CASCRGTEYEQYF. DNA of the CDR3: TGTGCCAGCTGTAGGGGGACAGAGTACGAGCAGTACTTC.

The chain employs TRBV27 and TRBJ1-5, with unresolved D. V lost 8 bases, J lost 4 bases, and 12 bases lay in between. This CDR3 contains 13 residues. Germline V gene data show CDR1 as MNHEY and CDR2 as SMNVEV (reference sequence). CDR3 protein: CASAVGWNQPQHF. The CDR3 DNA sequence: TGTGCCAGCGCGGTCGGGTGGAATCAGCCCCAGCATTTT.

This clone was detected only a few times. In DNA form, the CDR3 reads TGTGCCAGTAGTATGGGCGCTGAAGCTTTCTTT. As protein: CASSMGAEAFF. This chain joins TRBV19 and TRBJ1-1, with D hard to call. The CDR3 contains 11 residues. Between the trimmed V and J ends, which lost 3 bases and 6 bases, there was a span of 5 bases. From germline, CDR1 is LNHDA and CDR2 SQIVND (reference sequence).